These 17 T cell receptor beta chains were sequenced from one sample in a study of control samples from healthy donors and cancer patients. Profiled with immunoSEQ multiplex PCR; TCRdb holds only in-frame clones, not every one. The data hold approximately 27,000 clones, with approximately 85% observed a single time. Sequenced input: PBMCs. These receptors were collected from a woman aged 55 to 70 with head and neck cancer.

The sample holds a few counts of this clone. The junction does not match germline at one end; this may be a read error. The rearrangement uses TRBV27 and TRBJ2-7; possible D gene TRBD2, 5 bases. This CDR3 contains 13 residues. The germline V gene has CDR1 MNHEY and CDR2 SMNVEV (reference sequence). The CDR3 here is CASSLGRTLTAHF. CDR3 sequence (DNA): TGTGCCAGCAGTTTGGGTAGGACTCTTACAGCGCACTTC.

This chain joins TRBV30 and TRBJ2-7; possibly TRBD1 for D (5 bases). This CDR3 has 14 amino acids. The germline gives CDR1 GTSNPN, CDR2 SVGIG (reference sequence). V was shortened by 7 bases and J by 1 base, with 17 bases between the two germline ends. The CDR3 DNA sequence: TGTGCCTCGACACTTGAGACAGAATCCTACGAGCAGTACTTC. Translated: CASTLETESYEQYF.

The CDR3: CASSTGLAGNRYEQYF. For the CDR3, the DNA is TGTGCCAGTAGTACGGGACTAGCGGGAAACAGGTACGAGCAGTACTTC. The J gene is TRBJ2-7, the V gene TRBV19; TRBD2 matches 13 bases. This CDR3 spans 16 amino acids. J was trimmed by 4 bases and V by 4 bases; bases with no gene match: 7. Germline V gives CDR1 LNHDA, CDR2 SQIVND (reference sequence).

The V and J genes are TRBV11-3 and TRBJ2-2; D remains ambiguous. Between the trimmed V and J ends, which lost 1 base and 6 bases, there was a span of 9 bases. This CDR3 is 14 amino acids long. Germline V gives CDR1 SGHNT, CDR2 YENEEA. The CDR3 loop is CASSLVGRAGELFF. CDR3 DNA: TGTGCCAGCAGCTTAGTGGGTAGGGCCGGGGAGCTGTTTTTT.

The chain joins TRBV30 to TRBJ2-1; D gene unclear. CDR3 length equals 12 residues. Trimming took off 8 bases at V and 0 bases at J, with 8 bases between the two ends. Germline V lookup: CDR1 GTSNPN, CDR2 SVGIG (reference sequence). This CDR3 reads CAGDHSYNEQFF. CDR3 nucleotide sequence: TGTGCCGGAGACCACTCCTACAATGAGCAGTTCTTC.

The rearrangement links TRBV27 to TRBJ2-7; TRBD2 agrees at 10 bases. Germline V CDR1 and CDR2: MNHEY, SMNVEV (reference sequence). The CDR3 has 14 amino acids. The J segment lost 3 bases and the V segment lost 6 bases, leaving 5 bases of the junction unmatched. DNA for the CDR3: TGTGCCAGCAGGGGGACTAGCGCCTACTACGAGCAGTACTTC. Encoded protein: CASRGTSAYYEQYF.

This CDR3 is CASSEGWTGATGELFF. CDR3 coding DNA: TGTGCCAGCAGTGAAGGATGGACAGGGGCGACCGGGGAGCTGTTTTTT. The V call is TRBV6-1, the J call TRBJ2-2, with 9 positions matching TRBD1. Losses at the gene ends were 1 base for V and 5 bases for J; bases not matched to a gene: 5. The CDR3 extends over 16 amino acids. The germline CDR1 and CDR2 sequences are MNHNS and SASEGT.

To note about this clone: At one of its ends the junction is not consistent with the germline gene, which may arise from a read error. The gene calls are TRBV30 and TRBJ1-1, with unresolved D. Germline CDR1 GTSNPN, CDR2 SVGIG (reference sequence). This CDR3 comprises 11 residues. CDR3 loop: CASIWNAEAFF. The CDR3 nucleotides are TGTGCCAGTATTTGGAACGCTGAAGCTTTCTTT.

The J gene is TRBJ1-6, the V gene TRBV3-1 (or the pseudogene TRBV3-2); TRBD1 aligns across 7 bases. Per the germline V gene, CDR1 is LGHDT and CDR2 is YNNKEL (reference sequence). The CDR3 covers 16 residues. The junction had 12 bases not matched to a gene; V was cut back by 4 bases and J by 9 bases. This CDR3 reads CASSPQDWTGSSPLHF. In DNA, the CDR3 is TGTGCCAGCAGCCCTCAAGACTGGACAGGTAGTTCACCCCTCCACTTT.

This sequence joins TRBV19 and TRBJ1-1; D possibly corresponds to TRBD1 (5 bases). The V end was cut by 2 bases, the J end by 4 bases, with 20 bases between. Germline lookup yields CDR1 LNHDA and CDR2 SQIVND (reference sequence). The CDR3 is made up of 17 amino acids. CDR3 sequence (DNA): TGTGCCAGTAGTATAAGGGGAACAGGACGAGTAGGCACTGAAGCTTTCTTT. Encoded protein: CASSIRGTGRVGTEAFF.

This sequence joins TRBV7-8 and TRBJ2-7; no definite D call. This CDR3 has 11 amino acids. The germline V gene has CDR1 SGHVS and CDR2 FQNEAQ. V shed 3 bases and J shed 0 bases, with 0 bases lying between them. Here the CDR3 DNA reads TGTGCCAGCAGCTTCTCCTACGAGCAGTACTTC. Its protein product is CASSFSYEQYF.

The gene calls are TRBV6-6 and TRBJ2-5; D gene uncertain. The V gene's germline CDR1 is MNHNY and CDR2 SVGAGI (reference sequence). The CDR3 spans 12 residues. The germline V and J ends were trimmed by 0 bases and 5 bases, with 4 bases remaining between them. CDR3 sequence reads: CASSYSSETQYF. The DNA of the CDR3 is TGTGCCAGCAGTTACTCGAGTGAGACCCAGTACTTC.

This clone was picked up a small number of times. The V call is TRBV19, the J call TRBJ2-7; TRBD1 matches at 7 bases. Trimming cost V 4 bases and J 0 bases; bases outside gene matches: 3. Looked up from germline, CDR1 is LNHDA and CDR2 is SQIVND (reference sequence). The CDR3 contains 14 residues. DNA of the CDR3: TGTGCCAGTAGTAGCAGGGGGAGCTCCTACGAGCAGTACTTC. Encoded protein: CASSSRGSSYEQYF.

V gene TRBV2 combines with J gene TRBJ2-7; no firm D call. Germline V gene lookup returns CDR1 SNHLY and CDR2 FYNNEI. CDR3 size: 13 residues. With 4 bases removed from V and 6 bases from J, the gap between germline ends came to 13 bases. The CDR3 protein is CASSAVLGSEQYF. The CDR3 DNA sequence: TGTGCCAGCAGTGCTGTTTTGGGTAGCGAGCAGTACTTC.

This sequence joins TRBV7-9 and TRBJ2-7, with TRBD2 matching over 8 bases. The CDR3 loop spans 17 amino acids. Germline lookup yields CDR1 SEHNR and CDR2 FQNEAQ (reference sequence). Trimming cost V 5 bases and J 2 bases; bases outside gene matches: 14. The CDR3 sequence: CASSRHSVGREAYEQYF. The CDR3 region has the DNA TGTGCCAGCAGCCGACACTCGGTCGGGCGGGAGGCCTACGAGCAGTACTTC.

CDR3 amino acids: CSARGGIQAFF. The CDR3 DNA follows: TGCAGTGCTAGAGGCGGGATACAAGCTTTCTTT. V is TRBV20-1 and J is TRBJ1-1; D is unresolved. Trimming left V 1 base short and J 9 bases short, with 9 bases between. This CDR3 is built from 11 residues. Germline V lookup: CDR1 DFQATT, CDR2 SNEGSKA (reference sequence).

V is TRBV6-2 or TRBV6-3 and J is TRBJ1-5; 8 bases are shared with TRBD1. The CDR3 is 16 residues long. Trimming at V came to 2 bases and at J to 4 bases, leaving 7 bases not matched to a gene. Looked up from germline, CDR1 is MNHEY and CDR2 is SVGEGT. The CDR3 DNA follows: TGTGCCAGCAGTTACGCCGGGACAGGTCCTAATCAGCCCCAGCATTTT. This translates into CASSYAGTGPNQPQHF.